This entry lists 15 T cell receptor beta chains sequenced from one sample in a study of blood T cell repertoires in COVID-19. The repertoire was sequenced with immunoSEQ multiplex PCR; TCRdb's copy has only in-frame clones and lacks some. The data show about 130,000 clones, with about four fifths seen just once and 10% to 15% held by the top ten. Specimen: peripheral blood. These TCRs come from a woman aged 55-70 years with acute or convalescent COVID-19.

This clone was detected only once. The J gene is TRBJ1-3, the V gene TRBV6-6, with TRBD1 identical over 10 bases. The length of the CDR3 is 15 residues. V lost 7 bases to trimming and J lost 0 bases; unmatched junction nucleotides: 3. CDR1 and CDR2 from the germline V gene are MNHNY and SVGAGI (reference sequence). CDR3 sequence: CASTDRGHSGNTIYF. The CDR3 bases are TGTGCCAGCACCGACAGGGGGCACTCTGGAAACACCATATATTTT.

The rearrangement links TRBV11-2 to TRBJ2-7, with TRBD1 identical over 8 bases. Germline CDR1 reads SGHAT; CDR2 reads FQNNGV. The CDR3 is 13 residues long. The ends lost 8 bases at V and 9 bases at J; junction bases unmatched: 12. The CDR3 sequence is CASRQGIGGGQYF. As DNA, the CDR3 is TGTGCCAGCCGACAGGGGATCGGAGGCGGGCAGTACTTC.

The CDR3 loop reads CASSLIRGWETQYF. The CDR3 region has the DNA TGTGCCAGCAGCTTAATAAGGGGATGGGAGACCCAGTACTTC. The rearrangement joins TRBV7-2 to TRBJ2-5, with D maybe TRBD1 (5 bases). In germline, CDR1 is SGHTA, CDR2 FQGNSA. The CDR3 is 14 residues long. Trimming pared 2 bases from V and 5 bases from J, leaving 12 bases between.

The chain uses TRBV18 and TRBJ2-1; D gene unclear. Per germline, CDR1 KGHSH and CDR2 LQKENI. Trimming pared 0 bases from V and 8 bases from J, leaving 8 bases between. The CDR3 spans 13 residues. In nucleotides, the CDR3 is TGTGCCAGCTCACCACCTACTTCGGATGAGCAGTTCTTC. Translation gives CASSPPTSDEQFF.

CDR3 sequence reads: CASSPPTSGGPTDTQYF. The CDR3 DNA is TGTGCCAGCTCACCACCGACTAGCGGGGGGCCCACAGATACGCAGTATTTT. This chain connects TRBV18 to TRBJ2-3, with 13 bases lining up with TRBD2. The CDR3 spans 17 residues. Losses at the gene ends were 0 bases for V and 2 bases for J; bases not matched to a gene: 2. The germline V gene encodes CDR1 KGHSH and CDR2 LQKENI.

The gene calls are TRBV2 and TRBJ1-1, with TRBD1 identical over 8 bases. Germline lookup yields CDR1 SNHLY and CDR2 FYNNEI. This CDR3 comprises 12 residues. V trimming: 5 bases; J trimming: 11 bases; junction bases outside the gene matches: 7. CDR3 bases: TGTGCCAGCAGTCTCGGACAGGGCGGTGCTTTCTTT. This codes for CASSLGQGGAFF.

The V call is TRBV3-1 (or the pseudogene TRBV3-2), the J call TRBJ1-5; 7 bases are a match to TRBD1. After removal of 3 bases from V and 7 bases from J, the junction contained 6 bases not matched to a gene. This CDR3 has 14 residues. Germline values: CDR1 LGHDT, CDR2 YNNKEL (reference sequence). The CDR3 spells CASSQTGLEQPQHF. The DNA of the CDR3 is TGTGCCAGCAGCCAGACAGGGTTGGAACAGCCCCAGCATTTT.

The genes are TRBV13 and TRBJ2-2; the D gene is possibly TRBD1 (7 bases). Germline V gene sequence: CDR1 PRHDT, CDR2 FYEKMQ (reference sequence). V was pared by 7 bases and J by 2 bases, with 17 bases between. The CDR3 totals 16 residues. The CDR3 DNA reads TGTGCCAGCACCTCGGGCGGGACAGTTAACACCGGGGAGCTGTTTTTT. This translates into CASTSGGTVNTGELFF.

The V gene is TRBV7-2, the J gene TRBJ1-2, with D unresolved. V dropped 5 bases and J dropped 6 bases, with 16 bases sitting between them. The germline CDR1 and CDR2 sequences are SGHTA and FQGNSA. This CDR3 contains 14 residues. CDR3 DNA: TGTGCCAGCAGCCCCCCGTCGGTGTCACATGGCTACACCTTC. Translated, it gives CASSPPSVSHGYTF.

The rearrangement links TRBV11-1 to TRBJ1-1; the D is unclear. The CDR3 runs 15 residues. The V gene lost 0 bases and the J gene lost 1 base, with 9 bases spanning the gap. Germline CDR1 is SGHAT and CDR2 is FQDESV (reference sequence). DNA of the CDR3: TGTGCCAGCAGCTTAGCCCAGGTGGGGAACACTGAAGCTTTCTTT. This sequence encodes CASSLAQVGNTEAFF.

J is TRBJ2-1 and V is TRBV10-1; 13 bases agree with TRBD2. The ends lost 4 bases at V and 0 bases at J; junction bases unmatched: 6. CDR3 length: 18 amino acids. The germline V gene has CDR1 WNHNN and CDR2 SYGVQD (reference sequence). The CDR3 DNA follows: TGCGCCAGCAGTGCGACTAGCGGGGGGCAGAGCTCCTACAATGAGCAGTTCTTC. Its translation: CASSATSGGQSSYNEQFF.

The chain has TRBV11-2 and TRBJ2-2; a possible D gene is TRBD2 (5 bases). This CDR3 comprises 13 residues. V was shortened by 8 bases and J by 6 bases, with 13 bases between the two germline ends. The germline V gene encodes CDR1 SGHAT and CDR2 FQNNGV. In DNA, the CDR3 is TGTGCCAGCGGAGGTGGTATGCCCGGGGAGCTGTTTTTT. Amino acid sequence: CASGGGMPGELFF.

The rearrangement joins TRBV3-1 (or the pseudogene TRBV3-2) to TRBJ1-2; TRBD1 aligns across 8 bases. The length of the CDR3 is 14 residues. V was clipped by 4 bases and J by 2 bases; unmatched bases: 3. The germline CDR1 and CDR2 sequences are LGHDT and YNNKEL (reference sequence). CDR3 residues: CASSRDRLNYGYTF. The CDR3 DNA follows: TGTGCCAGCAGCCGGGACAGGCTGAACTATGGCTACACCTTC.

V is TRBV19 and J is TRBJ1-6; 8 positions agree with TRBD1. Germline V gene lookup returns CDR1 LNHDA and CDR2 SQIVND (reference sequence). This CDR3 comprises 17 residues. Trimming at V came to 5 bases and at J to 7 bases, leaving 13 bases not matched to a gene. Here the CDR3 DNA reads TGTGCCAGTAGTGCCAACAGGGGGTGGAGTGGCAATTCACCCCTCCACTTT. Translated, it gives CASSANRGWSGNSPLHF.

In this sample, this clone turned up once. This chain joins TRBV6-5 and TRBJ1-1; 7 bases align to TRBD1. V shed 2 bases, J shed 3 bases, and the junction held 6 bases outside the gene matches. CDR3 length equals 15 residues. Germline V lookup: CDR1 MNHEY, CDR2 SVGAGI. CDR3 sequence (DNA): TGTGCCAGCAGTTACCAGACAGGGTCGGACACTGAAGCTTTCTTT. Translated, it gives CASSYQTGSDTEAFF.